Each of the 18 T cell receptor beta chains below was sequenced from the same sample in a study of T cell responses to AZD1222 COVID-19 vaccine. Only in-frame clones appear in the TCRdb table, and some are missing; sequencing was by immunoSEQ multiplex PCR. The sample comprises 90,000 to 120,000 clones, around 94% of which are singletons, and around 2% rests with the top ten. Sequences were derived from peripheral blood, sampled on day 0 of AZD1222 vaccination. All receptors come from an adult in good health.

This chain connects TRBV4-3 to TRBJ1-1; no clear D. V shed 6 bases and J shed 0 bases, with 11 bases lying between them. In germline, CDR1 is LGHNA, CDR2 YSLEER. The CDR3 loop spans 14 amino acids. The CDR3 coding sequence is TGCGCCAGCAGAAAAGACCTGATGAACACTGAAGCTTTCTTT. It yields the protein CASRKDLMNTEAFF.

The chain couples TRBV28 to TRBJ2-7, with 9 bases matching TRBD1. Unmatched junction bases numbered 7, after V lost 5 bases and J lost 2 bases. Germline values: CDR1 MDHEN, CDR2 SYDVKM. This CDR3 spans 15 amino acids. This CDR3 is CASSPGWDRAYEQYF. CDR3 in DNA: TGTGCCAGCAGTCCCGGGTGGGACAGGGCCTACGAGCAGTACTTC.

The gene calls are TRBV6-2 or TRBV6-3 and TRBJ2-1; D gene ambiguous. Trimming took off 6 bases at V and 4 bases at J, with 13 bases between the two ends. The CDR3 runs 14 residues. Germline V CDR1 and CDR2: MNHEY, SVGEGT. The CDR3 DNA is TGTGCCAGCAGCCAGCAAGAGGTATACAATGAGCAGTTCTTC. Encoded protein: CASSQQEVYNEQFF.

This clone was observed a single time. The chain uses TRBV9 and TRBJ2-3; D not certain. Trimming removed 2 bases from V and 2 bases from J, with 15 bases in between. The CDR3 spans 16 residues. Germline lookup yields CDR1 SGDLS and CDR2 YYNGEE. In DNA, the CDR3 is TGTGCCAGCAGCGTCCTGGGCGTCCGAACCACAGATACGCAGTATTTT. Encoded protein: CASSVLGVRTTDTQYF.

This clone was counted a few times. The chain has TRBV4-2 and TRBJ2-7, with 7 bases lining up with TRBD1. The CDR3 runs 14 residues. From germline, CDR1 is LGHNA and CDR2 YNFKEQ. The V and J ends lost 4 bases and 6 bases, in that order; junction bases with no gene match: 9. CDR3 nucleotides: TGTGCCAGCAGCCCCGACAAGGGGGCCCGCGAGCAGTACTTC. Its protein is CASSPDKGAREQYF.

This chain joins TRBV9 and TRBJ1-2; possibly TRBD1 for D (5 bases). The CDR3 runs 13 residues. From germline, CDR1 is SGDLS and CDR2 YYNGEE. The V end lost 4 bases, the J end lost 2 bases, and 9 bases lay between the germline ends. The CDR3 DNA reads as TGTGCCAGCAGCCAAAGGGGAAACTATGGCTACACCTTC. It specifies CASSQRGNYGYTF.

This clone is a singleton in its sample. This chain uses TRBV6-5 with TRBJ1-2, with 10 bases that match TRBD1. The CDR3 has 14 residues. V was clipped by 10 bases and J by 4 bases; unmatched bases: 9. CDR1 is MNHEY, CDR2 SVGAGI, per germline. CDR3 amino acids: CAINWDRGTYGYTF. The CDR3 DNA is TGTGCCATCAATTGGGACAGGGGAACCTATGGCTACACCTTC.

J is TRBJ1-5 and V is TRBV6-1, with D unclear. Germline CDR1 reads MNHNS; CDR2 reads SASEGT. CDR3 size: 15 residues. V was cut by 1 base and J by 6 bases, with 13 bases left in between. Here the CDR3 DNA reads TGTGCCAGCAGTGAAGGCGCGGTCCCCGGTCAGCCCCAGCATTTT. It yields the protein CASSEGAVPGQPQHF.

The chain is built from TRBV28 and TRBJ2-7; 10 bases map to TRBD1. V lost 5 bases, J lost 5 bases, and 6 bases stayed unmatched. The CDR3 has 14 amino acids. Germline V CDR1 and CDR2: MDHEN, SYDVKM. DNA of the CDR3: TGTGCCAGCAGTCTTCCCGGGACAGGGGACGAGCAGTACTTC. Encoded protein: CASSLPGTGDEQYF.

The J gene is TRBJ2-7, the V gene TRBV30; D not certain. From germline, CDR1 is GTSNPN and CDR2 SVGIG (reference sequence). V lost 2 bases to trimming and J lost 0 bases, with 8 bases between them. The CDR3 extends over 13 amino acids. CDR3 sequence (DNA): TGTGCCTGGAGTAAAGGGAACTCCTACGAGCAGTACTTC. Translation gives CAWSKGNSYEQYF.

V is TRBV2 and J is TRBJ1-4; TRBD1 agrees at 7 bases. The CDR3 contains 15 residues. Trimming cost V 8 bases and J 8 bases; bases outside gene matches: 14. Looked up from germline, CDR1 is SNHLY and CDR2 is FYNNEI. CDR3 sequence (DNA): TGTGCCAGCGGACAGCCGGGACAGACATACGAAAAACTGTTTTTT. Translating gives CASGQPGQTYEKLFF.

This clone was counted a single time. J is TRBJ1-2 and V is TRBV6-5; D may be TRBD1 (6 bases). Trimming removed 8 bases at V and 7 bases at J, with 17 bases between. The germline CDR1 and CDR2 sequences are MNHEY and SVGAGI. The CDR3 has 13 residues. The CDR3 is CASHRERLVGYTF. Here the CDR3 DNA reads TGTGCCAGCCACAGGGAACGACTAGTTGGCTACACCTTC.

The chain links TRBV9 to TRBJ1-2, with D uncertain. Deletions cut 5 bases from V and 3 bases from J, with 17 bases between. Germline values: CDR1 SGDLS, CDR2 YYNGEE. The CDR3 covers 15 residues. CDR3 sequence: CASRDPGRGDYGYTF. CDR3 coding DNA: TGTGCCAGCAGAGACCCGGGCCGTGGGGACTATGGCTACACCTTC. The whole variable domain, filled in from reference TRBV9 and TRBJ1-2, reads DSGVTQTPKHLITATGQRVTLRCSPRSGDLSVYWYQQSLDQGLQFLIQYYNGEERAKGNILERFSAQQFPDLHSELNLSSLELGDSALYFCASRDPGRGDYGYTFGSGTRLTVV.

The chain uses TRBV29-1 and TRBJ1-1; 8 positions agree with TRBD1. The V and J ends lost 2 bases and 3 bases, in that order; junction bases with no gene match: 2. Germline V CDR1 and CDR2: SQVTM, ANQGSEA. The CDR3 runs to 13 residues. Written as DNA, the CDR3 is TGCAGCGTTGAACAGGGGGCGTACACTGAAGCTTTCTTT. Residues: CSVEQGAYTEAFF.

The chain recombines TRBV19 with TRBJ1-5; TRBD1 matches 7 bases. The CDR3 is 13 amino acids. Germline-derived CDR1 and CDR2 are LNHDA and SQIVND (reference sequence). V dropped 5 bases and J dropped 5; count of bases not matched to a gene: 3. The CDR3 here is CASSVQGDQPQHF. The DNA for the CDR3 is TGTGCCAGTAGTGTTCAGGGGGATCAGCCCCAGCATTTT.

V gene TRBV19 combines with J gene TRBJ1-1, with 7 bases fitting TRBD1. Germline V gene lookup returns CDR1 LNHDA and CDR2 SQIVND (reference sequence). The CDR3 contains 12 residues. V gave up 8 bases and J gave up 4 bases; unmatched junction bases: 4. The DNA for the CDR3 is TGTGCCAGTCGACAGGGTATCACTGAAGCTTTCTTT. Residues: CASRQGITEAFF.

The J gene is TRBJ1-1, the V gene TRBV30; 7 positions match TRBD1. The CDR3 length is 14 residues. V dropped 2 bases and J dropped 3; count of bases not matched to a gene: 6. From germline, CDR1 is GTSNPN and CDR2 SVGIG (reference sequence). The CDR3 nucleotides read TGTGCCTGGAGTAGTAAGGGGGCGCACACTGAAGCTTTCTTT. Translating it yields CAWSSKGAHTEAFF.

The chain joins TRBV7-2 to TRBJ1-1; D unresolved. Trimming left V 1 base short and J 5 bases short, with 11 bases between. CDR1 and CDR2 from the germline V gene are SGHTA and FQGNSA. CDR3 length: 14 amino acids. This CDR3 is CASSLVAVGTEAFF. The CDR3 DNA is TGTGCCAGCAGCTTAGTAGCTGTCGGGACTGAAGCTTTCTTT.